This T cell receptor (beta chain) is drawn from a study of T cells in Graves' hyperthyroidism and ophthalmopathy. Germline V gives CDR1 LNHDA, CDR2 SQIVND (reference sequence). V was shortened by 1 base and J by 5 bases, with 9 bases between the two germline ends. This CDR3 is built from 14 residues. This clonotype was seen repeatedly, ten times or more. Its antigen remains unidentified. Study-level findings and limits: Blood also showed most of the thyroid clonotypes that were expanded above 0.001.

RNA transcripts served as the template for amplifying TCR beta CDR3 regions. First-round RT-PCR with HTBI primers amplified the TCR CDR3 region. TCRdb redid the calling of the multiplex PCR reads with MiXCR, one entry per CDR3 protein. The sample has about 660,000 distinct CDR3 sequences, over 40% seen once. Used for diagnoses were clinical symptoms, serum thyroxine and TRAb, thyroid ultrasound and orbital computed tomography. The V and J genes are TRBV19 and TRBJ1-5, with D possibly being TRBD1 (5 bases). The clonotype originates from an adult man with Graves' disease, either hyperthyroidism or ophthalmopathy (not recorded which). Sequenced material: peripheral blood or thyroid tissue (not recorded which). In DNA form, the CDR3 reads TGTGCCAGTAGTATAGGAGGGGACCATCAGCCCCAGCATTTT. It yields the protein CASSIGGDHQPQHF.